Given below is one TCR beta chain in context. The antigen remains undetermined. The CDR3 totals 15 residues. Germline V gives CDR1 SGHDT, CDR2 YYEEEE. With 4 bases clipped from V and 9 bases from J, the junction kept 9 bases outside the gene matches. This sample was taken from a study of post-analysis software for immune sequencing data. Study at large: Relapsing-remitting, secondary progressive and progressive-relapsing multiple sclerosis were all included among the disease courses. Broader study findings: Compared against controls, patients with multiple sclerosis displayed significantly lower normalized Chao1 diversity. TRBV5-6, TRBV5-1 and TRBV20-1 were among four to six TRBV segments more frequent in patients than controls.

The TCR beta cDNA libraries carried unique molecular identifiers. TCRdb re-called the PCR reads with MiXCR, one entry per CDR3 protein. The sample lists hundreds of thousands of distinct CDR3 sequences; 55% to 60% were seen once. The sequence derives from a girl aged 2 to 9 with multiple sclerosis. Sequenced: blood. The chain recombines TRBV5-6 with TRBJ1-6, with 8 bases that match TRBD1. This chain's CDR3 is CASSISGTGVSPLHF. CDR3 coding DNA: TGTGCCAGCAGCATATCCGGGACAGGTGTTTCACCCCTCCACTTT.